One sample yielded the 28 T cell receptor beta chains listed below, sequenced in a study of blood T cell repertoires in COVID-19. Clones were sequenced by immunoSEQ multiplex PCR, and TCRdb holds only the in-frame ones, with some missing. The table includes around 86,000 clones, approximately 85% detected once. Sequenced: peripheral blood. These receptors were obtained from a human donor in a cohort sampled during active COVID-19.

The V and J genes are TRBV15 and TRBJ1-3, with a tentative D call TRBD1 (5 bases). Germline V CDR1 and CDR2: LNHNV, YYDKDF (reference sequence). The CDR3 covers 14 residues. V dropped 3 bases and J dropped 2 bases, with 8 bases sitting between them. The chain's CDR3 is CATSSGRAGNTIYF. DNA for the CDR3: TGTGCCACCAGCAGTGGCAGGGCTGGAAACACCATATATTTT.

The rearrangement joins TRBV2 to TRBJ2-1, with 9 bases identical to TRBD2. The CDR3 extends over 17 amino acids. Trimming at V came to 10 bases and at J to 2 bases, leaving 15 bases not matched to a gene. Germline CDR1 and CDR2: SNHLY and FYNNEI. CDR3 DNA: TGTGCCACGGATCGTTTAGCGGGAGCACACCCCTACAATGAGCAGTTCTTC. Amino acid sequence: CATDRLAGAHPYNEQFF.

In this sample, this clone turned up once. The chain employs TRBV2 and TRBJ2-2; D may be TRBD2 (7 bases). This CDR3 is built from 15 residues. V was pared by 8 bases and J by 2 bases, with 15 bases between. In germline, CDR1 is SNHLY, CDR2 FYNNEI. In nucleotides, the CDR3 is TGTGCCAGCCCCAACGCGGGGGCTAACACCGGGGAGCTGTTTTTT. Translation: CASPNAGANTGELFF.

This chain connects TRBV30 to TRBJ1-4, with 7 bases that match TRBD1. The CDR3 is 15 amino acids. V lost 3 bases to trimming and J lost 7 bases; unmatched junction nucleotides: 11. Germline CDR1 reads GTSNPN; CDR2 reads SVGIG (reference sequence). The CDR3 DNA is TGTGCCTGGAGCCCGGTGGACAGGATGGGTGAAAAACTGTTTTTT. It yields the protein CAWSPVDRMGEKLFF.

Note on this clone: Compared with germline, one end of the junction differs, possibly owing to a read error. This chain links TRBV2 with TRBJ2-7, with 9 bases aligning to TRBD2. Germline V lookup: CDR1 SNHLY, CDR2 FYNNEI. This CDR3 comprises 13 residues. DNA of the CDR3: TGTGCCCGCAGAGGCGGGGGGGGGTACGAGCAGTACTTC. Translation: CARRGGGGYEQYF.

The chain couples TRBV6-2 or TRBV6-3 to TRBJ2-4; 7 bases align to TRBD1. V dropped 0 bases and J dropped 0; count of bases not matched to a gene: 17. CDR1 and CDR2 from the germline V gene are MNHEY and SVGEGT. The CDR3 has 21 amino acids. The CDR3 reads CASSYSRATGLYASAKNIQYF. Here the CDR3 DNA reads TGTGCCAGCAGTTACTCGCGGGCGACAGGGTTATATGCTTCAGCCAAAAACATTCAGTACTTC.

The gene calls are TRBV5-1 and TRBJ2-7; the D gene is possibly TRBD2 (5 bases). CDR1 is SGHRS, CDR2 YFSETQ, per germline. This CDR3 has 14 amino acids. With 0 bases removed from V and 5 bases from J, the gap between germline ends came to 12 bases. This CDR3 is CASSLERANDEQYF. In nucleotides, the CDR3 is TGCGCCAGCAGCTTGGAGAGGGCGAATGACGAGCAGTACTTC.

This clone is a singleton in its sample. The genes are TRBV9 and TRBJ1-4, with a possible D match to TRBD1 (6 bases). CDR1 is SGDLS and CDR2 is YYNGEE in the germline V gene. The CDR3 totals 16 residues. Trimming removed 0 bases from V and 0 bases from J, with 9 bases in between. The DNA of the CDR3 is TGTGCCAGCAGCGTAGGAGGGGGTTCAACTAATGAAAAACTGTTTTTT. Protein product: CASSVGGGSTNEKLFF.

The chain carries TRBV18 and TRBJ2-1; 12 nucleotides line up with TRBD2. The CDR3 totals 15 residues. The trim removed 5 bases at V and 2 bases at J, leaving 1 base unmatched. Germline V gives CDR1 KGHSH, CDR2 LQKENI. CDR3: CASSSSGGAYNEQFF. The DNA for the CDR3 is TGTGCCAGCTCATCTAGCGGGGGGGCCTACAATGAGCAGTTCTTC.

The chain combines TRBV4-1 with TRBJ1-3; the match to TRBD1 covers 10 bases. The CDR3 sequence is 16 residues long. Germline CDR1 reads MGHRA; CDR2 reads YSYEKL. The V and J ends lost 4 bases and 2 bases, in that order; junction bases with no gene match: 5. The CDR3 bases are TGCGCCAGCAGCCCTTACGGGACAGGGGCTGGAAACACCATATATTTT. It specifies CASSPYGTGAGNTIYF.

This chain uses TRBV27 with TRBJ2-1; the match to TRBD1 covers 10 bases. Trimming took 5 bases from V and 8 from J; bases not matched to a gene: 12. The CDR3 sequence is 16 residues long. Per the germline V gene, CDR1 is MNHEY and CDR2 is SMNVEV (reference sequence). Here the CDR3 reads CASSPGQGRFAHEQFF. The CDR3 nucleotides are TGTGCCAGCAGTCCGGGACAGGGGAGGTTCGCACATGAGCAGTTCTTC.

This clone was detected a few times. The CDR3 DNA sequence: TGCGCCAGCAGCTTGGTCAGTAATATCAGATTAGCGGGAGACATATACAATGAGCAGTTCTTC. It codes for CASSLVSNIRLAGDIYNEQFF. The genes are TRBV5-1 and TRBJ2-1; the match to TRBD2 covers 9 bases. Germline assignment: CDR1 SGHRS and CDR2 YFSETQ. J gave up 4 bases and V 0 bases, and 20 bases lay outside the gene matches. This CDR3 region has 21 residues.

V gene TRBV20-1 combines with J gene TRBJ2-5; D is unclear. The germline V and J ends were trimmed by 6 bases and 2 bases, with 7 bases remaining between them. CDR1 is DFQATT and CDR2 is SNEGSKA in the germline V gene (reference sequence). The CDR3 contains 11 residues. Here the CDR3 DNA reads TGCAGTGCCGCGGAGCAAGAGACCCAGTACTTC. Translation: CSAAEQETQYF.

V is TRBV6-2 or TRBV6-3 and J is TRBJ2-4; D is perhaps TRBD2 (5 bases). This CDR3 has 13 amino acids. Germline V gene data show CDR1 as MNHEY and CDR2 as SVGEGT. V was pared by 0 bases and J by 6 bases, with 6 bases between. The CDR3 loop is CASSYSRVNIQYF. CDR3 DNA: TGTGCCAGCAGTTACTCGAGGGTAAACATTCAGTACTTC.

The genes are TRBV11-3 and TRBJ2-1; 9 bases line up with TRBD2. The CDR3 is 14 amino acids. Per the germline V gene, CDR1 is SGHNT and CDR2 is YENEEA. The junction had 5 bases not matched to a gene; V was cut back by 1 base and J by 10 bases. The CDR3 region has the DNA TGTGCCAGCAGCTTAGTAGCGGGGGCGACGGAGCAGTTCTTC. It yields the protein CASSLVAGATEQFF.

The chain is built from TRBV9 and TRBJ1-4; D is ambiguous. This CDR3 has 12 amino acids. V shed 4 bases and J shed 3 bases, with 4 bases lying between them. The V gene's germline CDR1 is SGDLS and CDR2 YYNGEE. The CDR3 sequence: CASSLPNEKLFF. DNA of the CDR3: TGTGCCAGCAGCCTACCTAATGAAAAACTGTTTTTT.

V usage is TRBV6-1 and J usage is TRBJ1-5; D perhaps matches TRBD1 (6 bases). Germline lookup yields CDR1 MNHNS and CDR2 SASEGT. The germline V and J ends were trimmed by 4 bases and 2 bases, with 15 bases remaining between them. The CDR3 sequence is 16 residues long. The CDR3 DNA reads TGTGCCAGCAGTGTCTACAGACAGGTAGGCAATCAGCCCCAGCATTTT. Amino acids: CASSVYRQVGNQPQHF.

The chain links TRBV5-1 to TRBJ2-3, with D perhaps TRBD2 (6 bases). Trimming cost V 4 bases and J 2 bases, with 14 bases left between them. The CDR3 spans 15 residues. The V gene's germline CDR1 is SGHRS and CDR2 YFSETQ. For the CDR3, the DNA is TGCGCCAGCAGCGCCCGCGGAGGGGACACAGATACGCAGTATTTT. Amino acids: CASSARGGDTDTQYF.

The chain has TRBV21-1 and TRBJ2-1; the table's TRBD2 call for D was not verified on the DNA. TRBV21-1 corresponds to a pseudogene. This CDR3 comprises 16 residues. The CDR3 DNA reads TGTGCCAGCAGCTCCCCGCGACTAGCGTCAGGGAATGAGCAGTTCTTC. Amino acids: CASSSPRLASGNEQFF.

The J gene is TRBJ2-1, the V gene TRBV6-2 or TRBV6-3, with 8 bases fitting TRBD1. Germline loops: CDR1 MNHEY, CDR2 SVGEGT. CDR3 length: 16 residues. With V trimmed by 2 bases and J by 10 bases, 13 bases remained unmatched. The CDR3 DNA follows: TGTGCCAGCAGTTACGACAGGGGCCCCCTATGGAGGGAGCAGTTCTTC. Amino acids: CASSYDRGPLWREQFF.

The V and J genes are TRBV7-2 and TRBJ2-5; TRBD1 aligns across 9 bases. This CDR3 has 16 amino acids. Germline V lookup: CDR1 SGHTA, CDR2 FQGNSA. Losses at the gene ends were 3 bases for V and 5 bases for J; bases not matched to a gene: 10. CDR3 region: CASSFRGTGRGETQYF. The CDR3 DNA reads as TGTGCCAGCAGCTTTAGAGGGACAGGGAGGGGGGAGACCCAGTACTTC.

V and J are TRBV29-1 and TRBJ2-2; tentative D call: TRBD2 (5 bases). From germline, CDR1 is SQVTM and CDR2 ANQGSEA. Trimming took off 6 bases at V and 4 bases at J, with 6 bases between the two ends. There are 11 residues in the CDR3. The CDR3 loop is CSVGGTGELFF. The DNA for the CDR3 is TGCAGCGTCGGAGGCACCGGGGAGCTGTTTTTT.

This sequence joins TRBV9 and TRBJ1-1; maybe TRBD1 (5 bases). V shed 4 bases and J shed 8 bases, with 15 bases lying between them. CDR1 is SGDLS, CDR2 YYNGEE, per germline. CDR3 length: 13 residues. The CDR3 spells CASSPTGAKEAFF. The CDR3 bases are TGTGCCAGCAGCCCCACTGGGGCCAAGGAAGCTTTCTTT.

The chain has TRBV6-5 and TRBJ1-1; no clear D. Germline V gives CDR1 MNHEY, CDR2 SVGAGI. The length of the CDR3 is 14 residues. V was cut by 6 bases and J by 5 bases, with 16 bases left in between. The CDR3 protein is CASRQGGFLTEAFF. In DNA form, the CDR3 reads TGTGCCAGCAGACAAGGCGGTTTCTTGACTGAAGCTTTCTTT.

The chain is built from TRBV3-1 (or the pseudogene TRBV3-2) and TRBJ1-2; D is uncertain. The CDR3 runs 14 residues. CDR1 and CDR2 (germline): LGHDT, YNNKEL (reference sequence). Between the trimmed V and J ends, which lost 1 base and 4 bases, there was a span of 10 bases. This CDR3 reads CASSQVGDFYGYTF. CDR3 nucleotides: TGTGCCAGCAGCCAAGTCGGGGATTTCTATGGCTACACCTTC.

The genes are TRBV6-5 and TRBJ1-3, with TRBD1 as a possible D gene (6 bases). Germline V gives CDR1 MNHEY, CDR2 SVGAGI. This CDR3 region has 16 residues. V lost 3 bases, J lost 0 bases, and 12 bases lay in between. The CDR3 nucleotides read TGTGCCAGCAGTTATAAACGAGGGGGCTCTGGAAACACCATATATTTT. Its protein is CASSYKRGGSGNTIYF.

The CDR3 reads CASSRIRGKTHTEAFF. The CDR3 coding sequence is TGTGCCAGCAGCCGTATCAGGGGCAAGACGCACACTGAAGCTTTCTTT. The J gene is TRBJ1-1, the V gene TRBV28; weak D call: TRBD1 (6 bases). V dropped 6 bases and J dropped 3 bases, with 20 bases sitting between them. The CDR3 is made up of 16 amino acids. Germline CDR1 reads MDHEN; CDR2 reads SYDVKM. Looking up the rest from reference TRBV28 and TRBJ1-1 gives the full variable domain: DVKVTQSSRYLVKRTGEKVFLECVQDMDHENMFWYRQDPGLGLRLIYFSYDVKMKEKGDIPEGYSVSREKKERFSLILESASTNQTSMYLCASSRIRGKTHTEAFFGQGTRLTVV.

This clone was observed a single time. The chain carries TRBV9 and TRBJ2-3, with TRBD2 identical over 13 bases. Trimming took 3 bases from V and 7 from J; bases not matched to a gene: 17. The CDR3 is 19 residues long. The germline CDR1 and CDR2 sequences are SGDLS and YYNGEE. This CDR3 is CASSAKTSGGPFFSNTQYF. The CDR3, as DNA: TGTGCCAGCAGCGCAAAGACTAGCGGGGGGCCGTTCTTTTCGAATACGCAGTATTTT.